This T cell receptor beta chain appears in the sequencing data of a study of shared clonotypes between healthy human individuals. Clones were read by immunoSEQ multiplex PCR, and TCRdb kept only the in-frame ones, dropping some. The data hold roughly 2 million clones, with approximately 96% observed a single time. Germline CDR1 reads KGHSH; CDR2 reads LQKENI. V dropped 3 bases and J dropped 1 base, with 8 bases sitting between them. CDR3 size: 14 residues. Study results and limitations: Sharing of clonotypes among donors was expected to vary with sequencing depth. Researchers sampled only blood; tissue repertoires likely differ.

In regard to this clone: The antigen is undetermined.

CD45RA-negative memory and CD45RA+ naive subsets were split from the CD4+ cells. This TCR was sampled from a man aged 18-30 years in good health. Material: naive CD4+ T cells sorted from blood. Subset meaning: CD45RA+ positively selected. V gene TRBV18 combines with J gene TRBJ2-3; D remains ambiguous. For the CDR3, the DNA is TGTGCCAGCTCACCGCTCCCCCGCACAGATACGCAGTATTTT. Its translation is CASSPLPRTDTQYF.